This T cell receptor (beta chain) appears in the sequencing data of a study of CD8+CD57+ T cells in acquired aplastic anemia. Study background: The study obtained an average of 3.2 ug of DNA from sorted CD4+ and CD8+ cells. As sequenced from healthy donors, CD4+ cells averaged roughly 11 million reads.

Genomic DNA templated the TCR beta VDJ and CDR3 profiling. In TCRdb, the reads were re-called with MiXCR into one record per CDR3 protein. The sample contains about 130,000 distinct CDR3 sequences, 48% of which appear only once. The germline V gene has CDR1 SQVTM and CDR2 ANQGSEA. CDR3 length equals 14 residues. Trimming shortened V by 7 bases and J by 2 bases, and 18 bases separated the two germline ends. This clonotype was seen a few times. This TCR derives from a human donor in good health, serving as a control. The gene calls are TRBV29-1 and TRBJ2-7; D is undetermined. The sample taken for sequencing was sorted CD4+, CD8+, or CD8+CD57+ T cells (not recorded which) from PBMCs. The CDR3 DNA is TGCAGCGCCCGTCCGGGCCTACGCACCTACGAGCAGTACTTC. Protein product: CSARPGLRTYEQYF.